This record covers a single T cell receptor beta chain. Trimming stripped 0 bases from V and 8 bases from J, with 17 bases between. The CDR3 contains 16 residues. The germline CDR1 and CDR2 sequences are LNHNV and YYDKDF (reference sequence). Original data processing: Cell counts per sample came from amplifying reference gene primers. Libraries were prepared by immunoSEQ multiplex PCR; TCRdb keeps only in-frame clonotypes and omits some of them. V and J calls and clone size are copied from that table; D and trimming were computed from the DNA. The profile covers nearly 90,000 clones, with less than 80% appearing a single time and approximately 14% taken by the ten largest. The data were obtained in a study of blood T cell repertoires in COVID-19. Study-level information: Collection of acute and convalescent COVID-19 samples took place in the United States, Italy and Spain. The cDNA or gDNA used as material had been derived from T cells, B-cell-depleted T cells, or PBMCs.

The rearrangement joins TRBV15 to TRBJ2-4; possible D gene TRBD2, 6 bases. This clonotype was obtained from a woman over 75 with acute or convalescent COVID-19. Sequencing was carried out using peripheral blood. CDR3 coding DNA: TGTGCCACCAGCAGAGACGGGACTGGAGCGAGGGACATTCAGTACTTC. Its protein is CATSRDGTGARDIQYF.